This T cell receptor beta chain comes out of a study of CD8 T cells in Susac syndrome. RNA in amounts of roughly 0.5 to 1 ug was reverse transcribed with random hexamers. TCRdb re-analysed the immunoSEQ multiplex PCR reads in MiXCR, keeping a single row per CDR3 protein. Of tens of thousands of distinct CDR3 sequences detected, about 91% appear once; the ten largest clones hold less than 0.6%. V was pared by 3 bases and J by 6 bases, with 2 bases of the junction left unmatched. This CDR3 comprises 14 residues. The chain uses TRBV12-3 or TRBV12-4 and TRBJ2-1, with 10 bases lining up with TRBD2. Sequencing used CD8+ T cells from PBMCs. The sequence came from a human donor with multiple sclerosis. This CDR3 is CASSFASGSNEQFF. As DNA, the CDR3 is TGTGCCAGCAGTTTCGCTAGCGGGAGCAATGAGCAGTTCTTC.